This T cell receptor beta chain stems from a study of metastatic and nonmetastatic thyroid tumors. This clone counts as medium-sized. Its target is not known. Findings of the study overall: Benign nodules were reported to have significantly lower TCR beta diversity than malignant thyroid tumors, in blood and tumor.

The germline CDR1 and CDR2 sequences are DFQATT and SNEGSKA (reference sequence). Deletions cut 3 bases from V and 6 bases from J, with 12 bases between. CDR3 length equals 12 residues. There were no patients who had received any treatment before thyroid surgery. TCRdb reanalyzed the PCR reads with MiXCR. The sample holds about 15,000 clones, less than 35% seen once. The chain links TRBV20-1 to TRBJ2-7, with D perhaps TRBD1 (6 bases). The sample consisted of tumor tissue. The TCR was taken from a female donor with papillary thyroid cancer or a benign thyroid nodule (not recorded which). Some clones in this sample may be carry-over from other donors' samples. The CDR3 sequence: CSASGEGVEQYF. In DNA, the CDR3 is TGCAGTGCTAGCGGCGAGGGGGTCGAGCAGTACTTC.